This T cell receptor beta chain stems from a study of T cell responses to AZD1222 COVID-19 vaccine. Study details: Pooled in the analysis were second doses at about 4 or about 12 weeks.

Assay used: immunoSEQ multiplex PCR; TCRdb lists only in-frame clones, some missing. Among roughly 110,000 clones listed, roughly 90% were seen once. About this clone: What it recognizes is unknown.

Study results and limitations: Of spike-specific TCRs, nearly half reportedly target regions left unmutated in variants. Sampled repertoires all dated from after the peak T cell response.

Germline-derived CDR1 and CDR2 are LGHNA and YNFKEQ. The junction had 5 bases not matched to a gene; V was cut back by 1 base and J by 2 bases. The CDR3 spans 16 residues. V gene TRBV4-2 combines with J gene TRBJ2-7; 10 bases fit TRBD2. The specimen was peripheral blood, collected on day 0 of AZD1222 vaccination. The sequence was obtained from an adult in good health. The CDR3 is CASSQGLAGVAYEQYF. The CDR3 DNA follows: TGTGCCAGCAGCCAAGGTCTAGCGGGGGTCGCCTACGAGCAGTACTTC.